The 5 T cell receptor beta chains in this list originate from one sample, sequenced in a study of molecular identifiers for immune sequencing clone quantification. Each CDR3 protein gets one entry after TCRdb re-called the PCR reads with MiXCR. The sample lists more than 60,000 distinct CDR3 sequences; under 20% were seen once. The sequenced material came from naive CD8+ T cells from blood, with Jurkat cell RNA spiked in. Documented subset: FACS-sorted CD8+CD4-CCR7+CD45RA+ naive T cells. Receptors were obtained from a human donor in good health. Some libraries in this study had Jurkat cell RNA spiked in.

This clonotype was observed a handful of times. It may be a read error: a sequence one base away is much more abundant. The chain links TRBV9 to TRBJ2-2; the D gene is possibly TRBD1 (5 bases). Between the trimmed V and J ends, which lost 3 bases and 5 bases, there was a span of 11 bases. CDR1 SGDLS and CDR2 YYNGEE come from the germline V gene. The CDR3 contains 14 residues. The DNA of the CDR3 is TGTGCCAGCAGCGAGGGGTCCCCTACCGGGGAGCTGTTTTTT. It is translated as CASSEGSPTGELFF.

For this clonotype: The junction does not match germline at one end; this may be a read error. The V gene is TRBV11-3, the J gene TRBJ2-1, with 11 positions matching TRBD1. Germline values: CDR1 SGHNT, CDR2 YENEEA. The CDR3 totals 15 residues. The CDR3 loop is CASSLGGTGGNEQLF. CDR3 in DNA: TGTGCCAGCAGCCTTGGCGGGACAGGGGGAAATGAGCAGCTCTTC.

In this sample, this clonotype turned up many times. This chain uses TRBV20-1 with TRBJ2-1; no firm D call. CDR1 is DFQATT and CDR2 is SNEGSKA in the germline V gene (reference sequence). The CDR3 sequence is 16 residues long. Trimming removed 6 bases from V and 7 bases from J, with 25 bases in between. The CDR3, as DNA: TGCAGTGCCATGTTCTCCCCAACGGCCCGGAGAAATGAGCAGTTCTTC. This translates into CSAMFSPTARRNEQFF.

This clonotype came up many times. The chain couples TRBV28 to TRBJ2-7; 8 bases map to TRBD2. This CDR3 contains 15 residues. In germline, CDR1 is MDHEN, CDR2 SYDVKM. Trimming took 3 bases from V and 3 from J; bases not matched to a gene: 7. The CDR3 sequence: CASSFGVAGSYEQYF. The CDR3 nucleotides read TGTGCCAGCAGTTTCGGGGTAGCGGGAAGCTACGAGCAGTACTTC.

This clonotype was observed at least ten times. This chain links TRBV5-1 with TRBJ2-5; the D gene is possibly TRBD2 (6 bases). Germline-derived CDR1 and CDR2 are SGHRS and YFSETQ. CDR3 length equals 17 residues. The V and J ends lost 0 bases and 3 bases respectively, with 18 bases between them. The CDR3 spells CASSLALAGRLEETQYF. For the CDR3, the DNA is TGCGCCAGCAGCTTGGCCTTGGCCGGGAGACTGGAAGAGACCCAGTACTTC.